One sample yielded the 16 T cell receptor beta chains listed below, sequenced in a study of cytomegalovirus exposure and HLA in healthy donors. With 60 Vbeta and 13 Jbeta primers, the PCR was carried out. Sequencing was performed with immunoSEQ multiplex PCR; in TCRdb, only in-frame clones are kept and a portion is missing. This table holds over 100,000 clones, around 79% found once. Specimen: PBMCs. The receptors here all came from a man between 60 and 70 years old in good health and CMV-seropositive.

The chain is built from TRBV6-4 and TRBJ2-3; TRBD2 matches 11 bases. The CDR3 spans 14 residues. Germline V gene sequence: CDR1 MRHNA, CDR2 SNTAGT. V lost 6 bases to trimming and J lost 14 bases; unmatched junction nucleotides: 13. The CDR3 spells CASRALAGGLETYF. CDR3 DNA sequence: TGTGCCAGCAGGGCCCTAGCGGGGGGCCTCGAAACGTATTTT.

The chain couples TRBV5-3 to TRBJ2-7; D not certain. TRBV5-3 counts as an open reading frame of uncertain function. This CDR3 spans 16 amino acids. The germline V and J ends were trimmed by 3 bases and 4 bases, with 20 bases remaining between them. The CDR3 spells CARSSLRHGPLYEQYF. CDR3 nucleotides: TGTGCCAGAAGCTCGCTCAGGCATGGCCCTTTGTACGAGCAGTACTTC.

The V and J genes are TRBV18 and TRBJ2-2; 10 bases align to TRBD1. Trimming cost V 3 bases and J 0 bases; bases outside gene matches: 4. The CDR3 length is 17 residues. Germline V CDR1 and CDR2: KGHSH, LQKENI. CDR3 nucleotides: TGTGCCAGCTCACCCCGGGGGACAGGGGCGAACACCGGGGAGCTGTTTTTT. It is translated as CASSPRGTGANTGELFF.

Comment on this clone: This sample also contains other DNA sequences that code for the same CDR3. CDR3 nucleotide sequence: TGTGCCAGCAGCGGCCGGGACAGGAAAGAGACCCAGTACTTC. This gives the protein CASSGRDRKETQYF. The chain employs TRBV6-5 and TRBJ2-5; 8 bases are a match to TRBD1. Looked up from germline, CDR1 is MNHEY and CDR2 is SVGAGI. The CDR3 consists of 14 residues. Trimming took 6 bases from V and 3 from J; bases not matched to a gene: 6.

The rearrangement joins TRBV10-3 to TRBJ2-7; 9 bases are shared with TRBD1. This CDR3 has 15 amino acids. Per germline, CDR1 ENHRY and CDR2 SYGVKD. V lost 4 bases, J lost 7 bases, and 11 bases stayed unmatched. CDR3 sequence reads: CAISAAGQGKGEQYF. CDR3 DNA sequence: TGTGCCATCAGTGCAGCCGGACAGGGGAAAGGGGAGCAGTACTTC.

This sequence joins TRBV30 and TRBJ2-1; TRBD2 aligns across 7 bases. V trimming: 3 bases; J trimming: 6 bases; junction bases outside the gene matches: 2. Germline loops: CDR1 GTSNPN, CDR2 SVGIG (reference sequence). CDR3 length: 12 residues. CDR3 residues: CAWSGGGNEQFF. DNA for the CDR3: TGTGCCTGGAGCGGCGGGGGCAATGAGCAGTTCTTC.

This chain links TRBV7-7 with TRBJ1-6; TRBD1 might be the D (5 bases). This CDR3 spans 13 amino acids. The germline V gene has CDR1 SSHAT and CDR2 FNYEAQ (reference sequence). V lost 1 base and J lost 7, with 5 bases in between. The CDR3: CASSLEGNSPLHF. DNA of the CDR3: TGTGCCAGCAGCTTAGAGGGGAATTCACCCCTCCACTTT.

The V call is TRBV5-1, the J call TRBJ2-1; D is ambiguous. V was cut by 7 bases and J by 5 bases, with 16 bases left in between. CDR3 length: 14 residues. Germline CDR1 is SGHRS and CDR2 is YFSETQ. The CDR3, as DNA: TGCGCCAGCCGTCCTCCCCCTGGCCACAATGAGCAGTTCTTC. It translates to CASRPPPGHNEQFF.

The chain has TRBV6-5 and TRBJ2-5, with D possibly being TRBD2 (5 bases). The J call may be wrong; the DNA end is better matched by TRBJ2-7. The CDR3 covers 14 residues. Germline V CDR1 and CDR2: MNHEY, SVGAGI. Here the CDR3 DNA reads TGTGCCAGCAGTTACTCGGCGGGCTCCTACGAGCAGTACTTC. Its protein product is CASSYSAGSYEQYF.

The chain links TRBV4-1 to TRBJ1-2, with 9 bases aligning to TRBD1. The CDR3 loop spans 16 amino acids. With V trimmed by 1 base and J by 8 bases, 11 bases remained unmatched. Per the germline V gene, CDR1 is MGHRA and CDR2 is YSYEKL. The CDR3: CASSQVPGQGERGYTF. The CDR3, as DNA: TGCGCCAGCAGCCAAGTACCGGGACAGGGTGAGAGGGGCTACACCTTC.

The gene calls are TRBV14 and TRBJ1-2; perhaps TRBD1 as D (5 bases). The germline V and J ends were trimmed by 3 bases and 5 bases, with 13 bases remaining between them. CDR1 and CDR2 from the germline V gene are SGHDN and FVKESK. There are 14 residues in the CDR3. For the CDR3, the DNA is TGTGCCAGCAGCCACGGCAGGGTGCAGTATGGCTACACCTTC. This gives the protein CASSHGRVQYGYTF. Complete variable domain (other parts from reference TRBV14 and TRBJ1-2): EAGVTQFPSHSVIEKGQTVTLRCDPISGHDNLYWYRRVMGKEIKFLLHFVKESKQDESGMPNNRFLAERTGGTYSTLKVQPAELEDSGVYFCASSHGRVQYGYTFGSGTRLTVV.

The V and J genes are TRBV5-6 and TRBJ2-7, with 8 bases lining up with TRBD1. Trimming removed 2 bases from V and 2 bases from J; junction bases left unmatched: 6. Germline-derived CDR1 and CDR2 are SGHDT and YYEEEE. This CDR3 comprises 15 residues. CDR3 loop: CASSFKGQEPYEQYF. CDR3 DNA: TGTGCCAGCAGCTTCAAGGGACAGGAGCCCTACGAGCAGTACTTC. Looking up the rest from reference TRBV5-6 and TRBJ2-7 gives the full variable domain: DAGVTQSPTHLIKTRGQQVTLRCSPKSGHDTVSWYQQALGQGPQFIFQYYEEEERQRGNFPDRFSGHQFPNYSSELNVNALLLGDSALYLCASSFKGQEPYEQYFGPGTRLTVT.

This chain uses TRBV5-4 with TRBJ2-7; TRBD1 agrees at 7 bases. The CDR3 has 14 amino acids. Germline CDR1 SGHNT, CDR2 YYREEE (reference sequence). The V gene end was trimmed by 5 bases and the J gene end by 4 bases; junction bases not matched to a gene: 9. CDR3 protein: CASSLTGKLYEQYF. The CDR3 region has the DNA TGTGCCAGCAGTTTGACAGGGAAGTTGTACGAGCAGTACTTC.

This clone was found a few times. The chain recombines TRBV10-1 with TRBJ1-1; 9 bases are a match to TRBD1. This CDR3 has 14 residues. Germline CDR1 is WNHNN and CDR2 is SYGVQD (reference sequence). The V gene end was trimmed by 5 bases and the J gene end by 1 base; junction bases not matched to a gene: 2. CDR3 sequence reads: CASSTGQGNTEAFF. The CDR3 DNA sequence: TGCGCCAGCAGTACGGGACAGGGGAACACTGAAGCTTTCTTT.

V gene TRBV6-4 combines with J gene TRBJ2-1, with TRBD1 identical over 10 bases. J lost 0 bases, V lost 5 bases, and 10 bases had no gene match. CDR1 is MRHNA, CDR2 SNTAGT, per germline. The CDR3 runs to 18 residues. This CDR3 reads CASSTGQGSLSSYNEQFF. The CDR3 DNA follows: TGTGCCAGCAGTACGGGACAGGGGTCCCTTAGCTCCTACAATGAGCAGTTCTTC.

The chain links TRBV6-6 to TRBJ2-5; 7 bases are a match to TRBD2. Per the germline V gene, CDR1 is MNHNY and CDR2 is SVGAGI (reference sequence). The CDR3 runs 13 residues. V trimming: 5 bases; J trimming: 2 bases; junction bases outside the gene matches: 2. The CDR3 bases are TGTGCCAGCAGTACTAGCGCTCAAGAGACCCAGTACTTC. Translated: CASSTSAQETQYF.